The 29 T cell receptor beta chains given below trace back to one sample, sequenced in a study of blood T cell repertoires in COVID-19. Profiled with immunoSEQ multiplex PCR; TCRdb holds only in-frame clones, not every one. The sample records 270,000 or so clones, around 84% being singletons. Sample: peripheral blood. These receptor sequences come from a human donor with COVID-19, enrolled during active disease. The donor label of this sample is uncertain.

V and J are TRBV5-8 and TRBJ1-5; tentative D call: TRBD1 (5 bases). The length of the CDR3 is 15 residues. Trimming removed 4 bases from V and 6 bases from J, with 17 bases in between. Germline CDR1 SGHTS, CDR2 YDEGEE. CDR3: CASSKEVGGGQPQHF. The CDR3 nucleotides read TGTGCCAGCAGCAAGGAGGTGGGGGGTGGTCAGCCCCAGCATTTT.

The chain employs TRBV6-5 and TRBJ1-2; 7 bases match TRBD1. V dropped 9 bases and J dropped 5; count of bases not matched to a gene: 12. Germline CDR1 reads MNHEY; CDR2 reads SVGAGI. CDR3 length equals 14 residues. The CDR3 spells CASSFRDSVYGYTF. As DNA, the CDR3 is TGTGCCAGTTCTTTCCGGGACAGTGTTTATGGCTACACCTTC.

V and J are TRBV6-5 and TRBJ2-2; 7 positions match TRBD1. V shed 5 bases, J shed 7 bases, and the junction held 7 bases outside the gene matches. There are 14 residues in the CDR3. CDR1 is MNHEY and CDR2 is SVGAGI in the germline V gene. CDR3 amino acids: CASSRTGDSGELFF. In nucleotides, the CDR3 is TGTGCCAGCAGTCGAACAGGGGACAGCGGGGAGCTGTTTTTT.

V is TRBV6-5 and J is TRBJ2-2; 8 bases are shared with TRBD1. The CDR3 runs 15 residues. In germline, CDR1 is MNHEY, CDR2 SVGAGI. V was pared by 4 bases and J by 0 bases, with 1 base of the junction left unmatched. CDR3 bases: TGTGCCAGCAGTTGGACAGGGCCGAACACCGGGGAGCTGTTTTTT. Residues: CASSWTGPNTGELFF.

The rearrangement joins TRBV5-1 to TRBJ2-7; 8 positions agree with TRBD1. CDR3 size: 15 residues. The V gene's germline CDR1 is SGHRS and CDR2 YFSETQ. V trimming: 0 bases; J trimming: 2 bases; junction bases outside the gene matches: 4. For the CDR3, the DNA is TGCGCCAGCAGCTTGGCTGGCAGGGGGCCCTACGAGCAGTACTTC. Residues: CASSLAGRGPYEQYF.

This clone has just a few counts. V and J are TRBV5-4 and TRBJ2-1, with 13 bases matching TRBD2. The CDR3 is 15 amino acids. Per germline, CDR1 SGHNT and CDR2 YYREEE (reference sequence). The V segment lost 4 bases and the J segment 10 bases; nucleotides outside the gene matches: 8. The CDR3 region has the DNA TGTGCCAGCAGCCCTAGACTAGCGGGAGGTCGGGAGCAGTTCTTC. Amino acid sequence: CASSPRLAGGREQFF.

This chain links TRBV5-1 with TRBJ2-7; 7 bases align to TRBD1. The CDR3 is 15 amino acids. Germline CDR1 reads SGHRS; CDR2 reads YFSETQ. J gave up 4 bases and V 4 bases, and 11 bases lay outside the gene matches. The CDR3 bases are TGCGCCAGCAGCCCTGGGATGGGGACAGAGTACGAGCAGTACTTC. The encoded protein is CASSPGMGTEYEQYF.

CDR3 sequence (DNA): TGTGCCAGTGATTACGGGAGGGGAATACGGGACCAGCCCCAGCATTTT. It is translated as CASDYGRGIRDQPQHF. V is TRBV19 and J is TRBJ1-5; D is possibly TRBD1 (5 bases). This CDR3 has 16 amino acids. V was trimmed by 8 bases and J by 7 bases, leaving 24 bases between them. Germline CDR1 and CDR2: LNHDA and SQIVND (reference sequence).

The chain uses TRBV5-4 and TRBJ1-2; D uncertain. CDR3 size: 15 residues. Trimming stripped 4 bases from V and 0 bases from J, with 13 bases between. The V gene's germline CDR1 is SGHNT and CDR2 YYREEE (reference sequence). The chain's CDR3 is CASSPKEGSNYGYTF. The CDR3 bases are TGTGCCAGCAGCCCAAAAGAGGGTTCTAACTATGGCTACACCTTC.

The V and J genes are TRBV29-1 and TRBJ2-5, with D hard to call. The CDR3 is 12 amino acids. V lost 3 bases to trimming and J lost 1 base, with 6 bases between them. From germline, CDR1 is SQVTM and CDR2 ANQGSEA. The CDR3 loop reads CSVEAVQETQYF. Written as DNA, the CDR3 is TGCAGCGTTGAGGCGGTCCAAGAGACCCAGTACTTC.

CDR3 DNA sequence: TGCGCCAGCAGCGAGCAGGCCTTCTCTGGAAACACCATATATTTT. This codes for CASSEQAFSGNTIYF. The chain links TRBV5-1 to TRBJ1-3; no firm D call. Germline V lookup: CDR1 SGHRS, CDR2 YFSETQ. Trimming took off 4 bases at V and 0 bases at J, with 11 bases between the two ends. This CDR3 has 15 amino acids.

The chain carries TRBV6-5 and TRBJ2-3; 12 bases agree with TRBD2. CDR3 length: 15 residues. Germline V lookup: CDR1 MNHEY, CDR2 SVGAGI. V lost 4 bases and J lost 6; bases outside the gene matches: 5. The CDR3 coding sequence is TGTGCCAGCAGTTGGACTAGCGGGAATATGGATACGCAGTATTTT. Translation gives CASSWTSGNMDTQYF.

This clone was recorded once. The J gene is TRBJ2-7, the V gene TRBV5-5; 7 bases agree with TRBD1. This CDR3 is 13 amino acids long. Germline V gene data show CDR1 as SGHKS and CDR2 as YYEKEE (reference sequence). The V gene end was trimmed by 2 bases and the J gene end by 3 bases; junction bases not matched to a gene: 2. In DNA form, the CDR3 reads TGTGCCAGCAGCTTACAGGGGATCTACGAGCAGTACTTC. It yields the protein CASSLQGIYEQYF.

The J gene is TRBJ2-1, the V gene TRBV5-4, with a weak D call TRBD1 (6 bases). The V gene lost 3 bases and the J gene lost 9 bases, with 13 bases spanning the gap. CDR1 SGHNT and CDR2 YYREEE come from the germline V gene (reference sequence). The length of the CDR3 is 13 residues. This CDR3 reads CASSSTGNGEQFF. CDR3 nucleotides: TGTGCCAGCAGCTCAACAGGGAACGGTGAGCAGTTCTTC. Supplemented by reference TRBV5-4 and TRBJ2-1, the full variable domain reads ETGVTQSPTHLIKTRGQQVTLRCSSQSGHNTVSWYQQALGQGPQFIFQYYREEENGRGNFPPRFSGLQFPNYSSELNVNALELDDSALYLCASSSTGNGEQFFGPGTRLTVL.

This clone appeared a few times. The rearrangement joins TRBV3-1 (or the pseudogene TRBV3-2) to TRBJ1-1; D is perhaps TRBD1 (6 bases). Germline-derived CDR1 and CDR2 are LGHDT and YNNKEL (reference sequence). The germline V and J ends were trimmed by 4 bases and 4 bases, with 13 bases remaining between them. The CDR3 loop spans 14 amino acids. CDR3: CASSRDRLATEAFF. CDR3 coding DNA: TGTGCCAGCAGCCGTGACAGGTTGGCCACTGAAGCTTTCTTT.

The chain couples TRBV14 to TRBJ2-7; a possible D gene is TRBD1 (6 bases). CDR1 is SGHDN and CDR2 is FVKESK in the germline V gene. The V end was cut by 1 base, the J end by 2 bases, with 24 bases between. This CDR3 has 19 residues. CDR3 sequence (DNA): TGTGCCAGCAGCCAAGCTAACCCCTACACAGGGTTGGGGCCCTACGAGCAGTACTTC. Translation: CASSQANPYTGLGPYEQYF.

The CDR3 sequence: CASSLKTTGQETQYF. CDR3 DNA sequence: TGCGCCAGCAGCTTAAAAACGACAGGGCAAGAGACCCAGTACTTC. The rearrangement joins TRBV5-1 to TRBJ2-5, with 7 bases identical to TRBD1. The CDR3 covers 15 residues. The V gene's germline CDR1 is SGHRS and CDR2 YFSETQ. With 2 bases clipped from V and 2 bases from J, the junction kept 6 bases outside the gene matches.

The V gene is TRBV19, the J gene TRBJ1-3; D gene unclear. The length of the CDR3 is 14 residues. Trimming shortened V by 7 bases and J by 0 bases, and 10 bases separated the two germline ends. Germline CDR1 reads LNHDA; CDR2 reads SQIVND (reference sequence). The CDR3 DNA reads TGTGCCAGTAAGCTACAGAGCTCTGGAAACACCATATATTTT. As protein: CASKLQSSGNTIYF.

V gene TRBV5-1 combines with J gene TRBJ2-2, with 7 bases identical to TRBD2. CDR1 SGHRS and CDR2 YFSETQ come from the germline V gene. J lost 1 base, V lost 0 bases, and 3 bases had no gene match. The CDR3 spans 16 residues. CDR3 region: CASSLESGVNTGELFF. Written as DNA, the CDR3 is TGCGCCAGCAGCTTGGAGAGCGGGGTGAACACCGGGGAGCTGTTTTTT.

The chain is built from TRBV10-3 and TRBJ1-4, with D unclear. Between the trimmed V and J ends, which lost 8 bases and 2 bases, there was a span of 12 bases. This CDR3 comprises 14 residues. Germline V CDR1 and CDR2: ENHRY, SYGVKD. The CDR3 DNA reads TGTGCCATCTTTGGCGGTTCTACTAATGAAAAACTGTTTTTT. Translation: CAIFGGSTNEKLFF.

The chain carries TRBV7-2 and TRBJ2-2; 11 nucleotides match TRBD2. Germline V gene data show CDR1 as SGHTA and CDR2 as FQGNSA. This CDR3 region has 18 residues. V shed 4 bases and J 4 bases; nucleotides not matched to a gene: 11. The CDR3 DNA follows: TGTGCCAGCAGCTCGTCCCCTCTAGCGGGGGGCCCCACCGGGGAGCTGTTTTTT. This gives the protein CASSSSPLAGGPTGELFF.

This clone was detected only a few times. The rearrangement joins TRBV19 to TRBJ1-5; D might be TRBD1 (6 bases). Trimming pared 7 bases from V and 9 bases from J, leaving 22 bases between. The germline CDR1 and CDR2 sequences are LNHDA and SQIVND (reference sequence). CDR3 length: 15 residues. The chain's CDR3 is CASTLGVRGLGPQHF. Written as DNA, the CDR3 is TGTGCCAGTACCCTAGGGGTCAGGGGCCTGGGGCCCCAGCATTTT.

The chain links TRBV7-2 to TRBJ2-7; 7 positions match TRBD2. The CDR3 contains 16 residues. The germline V gene encodes CDR1 SGHTA and CDR2 FQGNSA. V lost 1 base to trimming and J lost 2 bases; unmatched junction nucleotides: 8. The CDR3 spells CASSLGPGTIPYEQYF. CDR3 sequence (DNA): TGTGCCAGCAGCTTAGGTCCCGGGACTATCCCCTACGAGCAGTACTTC.

The J gene is TRBJ1-1, the V gene TRBV3-1 (or the pseudogene TRBV3-2); D is unresolved. V was clipped by 1 base and J by 5 bases, with 8 bases between them. The CDR3 has 13 amino acids. In germline, CDR1 is LGHDT, CDR2 YNNKEL (reference sequence). The CDR3: CASSQGLLTEAFF. DNA of the CDR3: TGTGCCAGCAGCCAAGGACTGCTTACTGAAGCTTTCTTT.

The genes are TRBV7-9 and TRBJ2-7, with 11 bases aligning to TRBD2. The V gene end was trimmed by 5 bases and the J gene end by 7 bases; junction bases not matched to a gene: 19. This CDR3 comprises 18 residues. Germline lookup yields CDR1 SEHNR and CDR2 FQNEAQ (reference sequence). CDR3 residues: CASSIQGGLAASHREQYF. The CDR3 DNA follows: TGTGCCAGCAGCATACAAGGGGGACTAGCGGCATCCCATCGGGAGCAGTACTTC.

The chain uses TRBV3-1 (or the pseudogene TRBV3-2) and TRBJ2-7, with TRBD1 matching 7 bases. In germline, CDR1 is LGHDT, CDR2 YNNKEL (reference sequence). The V gene end was trimmed by 2 bases and the J gene end by 9 bases; junction bases not matched to a gene: 13. This CDR3 has 15 amino acids. The chain's CDR3 is CASSQTRDSDIPQYF. Written as DNA, the CDR3 is TGTGCCAGCAGCCAAACCCGGGACAGCGATATTCCGCAGTACTTC.

This clone appeared a few times. The CDR3 loop is CASSASAGVNTEAFF. The CDR3 nucleotides are TGTGCCAGCAGCGCCTCCGCAGGGGTGAACACTGAAGCTTTCTTT. The chain joins TRBV6-5 to TRBJ1-1; D perhaps matches TRBD1 (6 bases). Germline-derived CDR1 and CDR2 are MNHEY and SVGAGI. V was shortened by 6 bases and J by 0 bases, with 14 bases between the two germline ends. The CDR3 runs 15 residues.

The chain has TRBV7-8 and TRBJ2-7; 10 nucleotides match TRBD2. Trimming took 1 base from V and 7 from J; bases not matched to a gene: 7. The CDR3 runs 15 residues. Germline CDR1 SGHVS, CDR2 FQNEAQ. The CDR3 DNA reads TGTGCCAGCAGCTTAGAGCTTCTAGCGGGAGCGGAGCAGTACTTC. Translating gives CASSLELLAGAEQYF. Looking up the rest from reference TRBV7-8 and TRBJ2-7 gives the full variable domain: GAGVSQSPRYKVAKRGQDVALRCDPISGHVSLFWYQQALGQGPEFLTYFQNEAQLDKSGLPSDRFFAERPEGSVSTLKIQRTQQEDSAVYLCASSLELLAGAEQYFGPGTRLTVT.

The rearrangement joins TRBV4-1 to TRBJ2-1, with 9 bases matching TRBD2. J gave up 5 bases and V 3 bases, and 11 bases lay outside the gene matches. Germline V gene lookup returns CDR1 MGHRA and CDR2 YSYEKL. The CDR3 is made up of 17 amino acids. The CDR3 DNA is TGCGCCAGCAGCCATGAACCCGGGACTAGCCTTGACAATGAGCAGTTCTTC. Translated: CASSHEPGTSLDNEQFF.